This T cell receptor beta chain came from a study of shared clonotypes between healthy human individuals. On the study more broadly: Donors had three CD4 naive, three CD4 memory, two CD8 naive and one CD8 memory plate apiece.

Naive CD8 populations comprised CD45RO-negative cells positively selected for CCR7, excluding terminally differentiated effector memory CD45RA+ cells. This CDR3 has 14 amino acids. Trimming took off 1 base at V and 6 bases at J, with 12 bases between the two ends. Per germline, CDR1 LNHDA and CDR2 SQIVND (reference sequence). When replicate PCRs were run on sorted subsets, they used about 200 ng DNA, some 29,000 T cell genomes. TCRdb keeps only in-frame clones here, not all; method: immunoSEQ multiplex PCR. The sample shows about 2.1 million clones, 85% to 95% of them seen only once. As concerns this clone: Its antigen is unknown.

Study-level results: Apart from blood, nothing was sampled; tissue repertoires likely differ. Roughly 4.6% of naive CD4 clonotypes were common to a handful of donors.

This chain connects TRBV19 to TRBJ1-1, with D maybe TRBD1 (6 bases). Sequenced: naive CD8+ T cells from PBMCs. This clonotype originated in a man between 18 and 29 years old in good health. Some clones in this sample may be carry-over from other donors' samples. The CDR3: CASSIGRQGPEAFF. The CDR3 DNA reads as TGTGCCAGTAGTATAGGGAGGCAGGGGCCTGAAGCTTTCTTT. The full variable domain, with the rest looked up from reference TRBV19 and TRBJ1-1, is DGGITQSPKYLFRKEGQNVTLSCEQNLNHDAMYWYRQDPGQGLRLIYYSQIVNDFQKGDIAEGYSVSREKKESFPLTVTSAQKNPTAFYLCASSIGRQGPEAFFGQGTRLTVV.